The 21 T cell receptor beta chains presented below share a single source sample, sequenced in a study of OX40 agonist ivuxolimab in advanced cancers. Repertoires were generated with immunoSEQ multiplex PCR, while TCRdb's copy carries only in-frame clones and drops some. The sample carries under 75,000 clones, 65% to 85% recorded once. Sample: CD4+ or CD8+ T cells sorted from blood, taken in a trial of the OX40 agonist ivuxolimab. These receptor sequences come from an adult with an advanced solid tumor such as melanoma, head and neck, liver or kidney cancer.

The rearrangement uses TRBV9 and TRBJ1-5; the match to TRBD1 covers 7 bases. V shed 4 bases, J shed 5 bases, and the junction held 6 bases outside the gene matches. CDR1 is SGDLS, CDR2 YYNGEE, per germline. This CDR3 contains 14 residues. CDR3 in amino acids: CASSFQGGDQPQHF. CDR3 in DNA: TGTGCCAGCAGCTTCCAGGGGGGGGATCAGCCCCAGCATTTT.

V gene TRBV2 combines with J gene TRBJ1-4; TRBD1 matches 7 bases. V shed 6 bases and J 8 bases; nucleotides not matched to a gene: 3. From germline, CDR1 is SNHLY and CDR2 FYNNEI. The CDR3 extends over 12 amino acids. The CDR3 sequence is CASRTGREKLFF. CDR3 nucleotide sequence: TGTGCCAGCAGGACAGGGAGGGAAAAACTGTTTTTT.

CDR3 in DNA: TGTGCCAGCTCACCAGCGGCGGGGCTAGTCCAAGAGACCCAGTACTTC. This sequence encodes CASSPAAGLVQETQYF. J is TRBJ2-5 and V is TRBV18; tentatively, D is TRBD2 (6 bases). V was clipped by 2 bases and J by 1 base, with 14 bases between them. The V gene's germline CDR1 is KGHSH and CDR2 LQKENI. The CDR3 loop spans 16 amino acids.

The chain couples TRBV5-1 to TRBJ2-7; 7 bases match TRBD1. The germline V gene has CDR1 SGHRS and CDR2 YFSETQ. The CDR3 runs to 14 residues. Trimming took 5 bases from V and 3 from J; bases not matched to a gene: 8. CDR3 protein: CASRPTGALYEQYF. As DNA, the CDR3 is TGCGCCAGCAGACCTACAGGGGCTCTCTACGAGCAGTACTTC. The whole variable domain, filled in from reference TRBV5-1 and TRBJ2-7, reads KAGVTQTPRYLIKTRGQQVTLSCSPISGHRSVSWYQQTPGQGLQFLFEYFSETQRNKGNFPGRFSGRQFSNSRSEMNVSTLELGDSALYLCASRPTGALYEQYFGPGTRLTVT.

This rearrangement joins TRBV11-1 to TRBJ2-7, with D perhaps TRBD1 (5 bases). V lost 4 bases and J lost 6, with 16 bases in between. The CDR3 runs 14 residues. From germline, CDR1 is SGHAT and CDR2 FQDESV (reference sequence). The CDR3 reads CASSSRPGQGEQYF. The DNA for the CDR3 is TGTGCCAGCAGCTCTCGGCCAGGGCAGGGCGAGCAGTACTTC.

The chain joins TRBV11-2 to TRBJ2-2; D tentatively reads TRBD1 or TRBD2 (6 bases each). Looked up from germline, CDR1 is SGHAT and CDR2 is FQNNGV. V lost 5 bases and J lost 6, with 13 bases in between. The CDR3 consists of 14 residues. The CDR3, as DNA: TGTGCCAGCAGCCCAACAAGGGGGGCCGGGGAGCTGTTTTTT. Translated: CASSPTRGAGELFF.

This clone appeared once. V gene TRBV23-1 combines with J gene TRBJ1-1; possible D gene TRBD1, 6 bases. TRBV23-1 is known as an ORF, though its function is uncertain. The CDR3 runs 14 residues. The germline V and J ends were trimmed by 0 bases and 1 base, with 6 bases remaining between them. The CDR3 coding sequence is TGCGCCAGCAGTCAATCGGACAGGAACACTGAAGCTTTCTTT. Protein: CASSQSDRNTEAFF.

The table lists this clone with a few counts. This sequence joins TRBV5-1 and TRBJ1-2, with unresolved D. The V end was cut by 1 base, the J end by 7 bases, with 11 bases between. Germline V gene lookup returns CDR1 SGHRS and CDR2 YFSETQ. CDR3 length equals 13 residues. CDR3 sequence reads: CASSLYTQSGYTF. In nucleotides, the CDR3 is TGCGCCAGCAGCTTGTATACTCAGAGTGGCTACACCTTC.

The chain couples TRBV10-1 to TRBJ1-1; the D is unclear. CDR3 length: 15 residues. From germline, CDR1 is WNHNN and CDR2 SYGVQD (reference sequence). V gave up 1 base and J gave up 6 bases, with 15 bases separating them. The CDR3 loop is CASSEFGLLSAEAFF. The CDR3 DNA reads TGCGCCAGCAGTGAGTTTGGACTTTTATCGGCTGAAGCTTTCTTT.

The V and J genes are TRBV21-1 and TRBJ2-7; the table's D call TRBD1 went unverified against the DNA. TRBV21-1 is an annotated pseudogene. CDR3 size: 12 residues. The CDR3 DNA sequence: TGTGCCAGCAGCAAAGCACAGGGGGCTGCGTACTTC. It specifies CASSKAQGAAYF.

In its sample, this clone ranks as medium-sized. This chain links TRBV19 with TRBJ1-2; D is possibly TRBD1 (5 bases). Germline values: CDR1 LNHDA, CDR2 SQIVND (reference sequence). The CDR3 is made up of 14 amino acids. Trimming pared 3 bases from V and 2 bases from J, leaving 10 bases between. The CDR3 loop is CASSIAGFNYGYTF. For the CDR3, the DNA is TGTGCCAGTAGTATTGCAGGGTTCAACTATGGCTACACCTTC.

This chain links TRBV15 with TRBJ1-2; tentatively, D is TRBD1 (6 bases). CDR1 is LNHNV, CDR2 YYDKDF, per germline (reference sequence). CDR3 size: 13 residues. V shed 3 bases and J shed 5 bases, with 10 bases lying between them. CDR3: CATSSRQGYGYTF. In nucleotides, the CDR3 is TGTGCCACCAGCAGTCGTCAGGGGTATGGCTACACCTTC.

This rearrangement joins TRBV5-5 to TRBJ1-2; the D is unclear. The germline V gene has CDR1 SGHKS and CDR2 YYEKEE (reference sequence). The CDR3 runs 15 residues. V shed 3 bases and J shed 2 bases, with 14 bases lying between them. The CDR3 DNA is TGTGCCAGCAGCTCCTATACCCCCGGGAACTATGGCTACACCTTC. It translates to CASSSYTPGNYGYTF.

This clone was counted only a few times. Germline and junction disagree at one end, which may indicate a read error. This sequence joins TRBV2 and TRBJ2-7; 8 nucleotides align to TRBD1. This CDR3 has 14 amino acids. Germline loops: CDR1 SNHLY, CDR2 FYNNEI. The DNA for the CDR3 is TGTGCCAGCAGGGAAGGACAGGGTTTGGACGAGCAGTACTTC. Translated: CASREGQGLDEQYF.

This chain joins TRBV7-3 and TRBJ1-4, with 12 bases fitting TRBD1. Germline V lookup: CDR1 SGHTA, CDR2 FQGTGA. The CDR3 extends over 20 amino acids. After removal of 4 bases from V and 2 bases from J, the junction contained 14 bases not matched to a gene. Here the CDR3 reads CASSSPTGTGGAATNEKLFF. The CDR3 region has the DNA TGTGCCAGCAGCTCGCCTACCGGGACAGGGGGCGCGGCGACTAATGAAAAACTGTTTTTT.

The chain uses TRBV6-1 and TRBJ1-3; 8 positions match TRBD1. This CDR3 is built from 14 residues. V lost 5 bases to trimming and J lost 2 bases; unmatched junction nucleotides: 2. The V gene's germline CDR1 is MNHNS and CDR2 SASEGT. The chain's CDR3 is CASSQGQAGNTIYF. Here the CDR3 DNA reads TGTGCCAGCAGTCAGGGACAGGCTGGAAACACCATATATTTT.

The CDR3 loop is CASSLGRTGGGYTF. The CDR3 nucleotides are TGTGCCAGCAGCTTAGGGAGGACAGGGGGCGGCTACACCTTC. The chain is built from TRBV11-2 and TRBJ1-2; TRBD1 matches at 11 bases. The CDR3 has 14 residues. Germline V gene sequence: CDR1 SGHAT, CDR2 FQNNGV. The V and J ends lost 1 base and 8 bases, in that order; junction bases with no gene match: 3.

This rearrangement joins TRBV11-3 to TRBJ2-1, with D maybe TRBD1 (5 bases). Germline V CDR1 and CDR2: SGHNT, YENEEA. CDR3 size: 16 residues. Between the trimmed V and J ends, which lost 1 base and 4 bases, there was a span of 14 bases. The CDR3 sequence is CASSLGQGKRYNEQFF. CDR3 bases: TGTGCCAGCAGCTTAGGCCAGGGAAAGAGATACAATGAGCAGTTCTTC. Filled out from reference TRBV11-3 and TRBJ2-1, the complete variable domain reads EAGVVQSPRYKIIEKKQPVAFWCNPISGHNTLYWYLQNLGQGPELLIRYENEEAVDDSQLPKDRFSAERLKGVDSTLKIQPAELGDSAVYLCASSLGQGKRYNEQFFGPGTRLTVL.

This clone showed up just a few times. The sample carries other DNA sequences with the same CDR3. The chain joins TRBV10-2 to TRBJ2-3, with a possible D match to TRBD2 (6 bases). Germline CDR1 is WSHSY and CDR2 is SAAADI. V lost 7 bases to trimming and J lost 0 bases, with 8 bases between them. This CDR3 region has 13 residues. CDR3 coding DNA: TGCGCCAGCATGGGGGGTAGCACAGATACGCAGTATTTT. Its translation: CASMGGSTDTQYF.

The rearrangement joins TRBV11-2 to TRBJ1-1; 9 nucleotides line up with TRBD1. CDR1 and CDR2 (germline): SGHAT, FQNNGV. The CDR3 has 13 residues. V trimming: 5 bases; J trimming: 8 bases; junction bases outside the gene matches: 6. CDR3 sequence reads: CASSAWTGDEAFF. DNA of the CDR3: TGTGCCAGCAGCGCCTGGACAGGGGACGAAGCTTTCTTT.

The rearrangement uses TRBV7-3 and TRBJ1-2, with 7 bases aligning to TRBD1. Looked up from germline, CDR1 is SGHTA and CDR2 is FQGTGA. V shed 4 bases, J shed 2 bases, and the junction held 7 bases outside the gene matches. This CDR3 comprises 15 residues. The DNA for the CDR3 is TGTGCCAGCAGCTCGGGACAGCCACCCAACTATGGCTACACCTTC. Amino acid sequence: CASSSGQPPNYGYTF.